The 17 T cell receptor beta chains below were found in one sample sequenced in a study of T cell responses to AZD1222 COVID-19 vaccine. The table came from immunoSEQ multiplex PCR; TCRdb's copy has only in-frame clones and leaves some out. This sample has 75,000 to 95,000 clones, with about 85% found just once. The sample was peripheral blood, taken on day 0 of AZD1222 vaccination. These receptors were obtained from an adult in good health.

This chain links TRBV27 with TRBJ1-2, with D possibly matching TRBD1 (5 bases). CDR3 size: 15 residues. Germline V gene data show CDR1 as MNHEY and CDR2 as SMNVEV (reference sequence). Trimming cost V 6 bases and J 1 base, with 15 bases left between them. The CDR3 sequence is CASSPTGGINYGYTF. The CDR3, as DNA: TGTGCCAGCAGCCCCACGGGGGGGATTAACTATGGCTACACCTTC.

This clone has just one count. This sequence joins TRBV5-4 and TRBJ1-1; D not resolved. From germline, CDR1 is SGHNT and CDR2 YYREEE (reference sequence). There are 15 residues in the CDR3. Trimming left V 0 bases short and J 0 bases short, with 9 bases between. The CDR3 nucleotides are TGTGCCAGCAGCTTGGCCGGAGGATTGAACACTGAAGCTTTCTTT. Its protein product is CASSLAGGLNTEAFF.

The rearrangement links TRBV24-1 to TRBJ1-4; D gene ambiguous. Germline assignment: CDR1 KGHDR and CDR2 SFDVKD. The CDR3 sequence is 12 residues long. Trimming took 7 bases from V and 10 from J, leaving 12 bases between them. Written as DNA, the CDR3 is TGTGCCACCAGCCCCTCTGGTCTAAAACTGTTTTTT. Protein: CATSPSGLKLFF.

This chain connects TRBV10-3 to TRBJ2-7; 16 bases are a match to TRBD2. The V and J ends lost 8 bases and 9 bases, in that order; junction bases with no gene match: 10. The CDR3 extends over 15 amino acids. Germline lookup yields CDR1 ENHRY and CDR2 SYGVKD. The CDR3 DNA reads TGTGCCATCTCCCCCGGGACTAGCGGGGGGGCCGGGCAGTACTTC. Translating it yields CAISPGTSGGAGQYF.

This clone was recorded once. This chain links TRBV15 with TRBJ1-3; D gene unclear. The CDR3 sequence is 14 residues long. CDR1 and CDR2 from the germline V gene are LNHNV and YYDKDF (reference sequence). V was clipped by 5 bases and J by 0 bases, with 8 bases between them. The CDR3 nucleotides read TGTGCCACCAGCGGGGAGAGCTCTGGAAACACCATATATTTT. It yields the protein CATSGESSGNTIYF.

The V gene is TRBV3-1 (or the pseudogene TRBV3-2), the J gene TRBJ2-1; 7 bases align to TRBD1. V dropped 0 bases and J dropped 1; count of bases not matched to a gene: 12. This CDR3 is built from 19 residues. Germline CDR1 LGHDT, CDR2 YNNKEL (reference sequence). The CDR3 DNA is TGTGCCAGCAGCCAAGATATACAGGGGATAAGTTGGTCCTACAATGAGCAGTTCTTC. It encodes CASSQDIQGISWSYNEQFF.

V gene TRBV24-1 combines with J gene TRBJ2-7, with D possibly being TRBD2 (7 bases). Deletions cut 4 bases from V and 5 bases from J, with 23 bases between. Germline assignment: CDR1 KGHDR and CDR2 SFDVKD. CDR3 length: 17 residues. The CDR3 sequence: CATSEGPGGAGGDEQYF. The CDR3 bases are TGTGCCACCAGTGAGGGCCCGGGGGGCGCGGGCGGAGACGAGCAGTACTTC.

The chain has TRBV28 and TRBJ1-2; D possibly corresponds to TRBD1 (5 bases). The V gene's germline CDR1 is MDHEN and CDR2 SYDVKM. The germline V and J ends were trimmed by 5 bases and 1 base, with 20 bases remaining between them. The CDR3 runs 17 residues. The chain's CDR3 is CASSPYRTREDNYGYTF. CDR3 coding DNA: TGTGCCAGCAGTCCATATCGGACAAGAGAAGATAACTATGGCTACACCTTC.

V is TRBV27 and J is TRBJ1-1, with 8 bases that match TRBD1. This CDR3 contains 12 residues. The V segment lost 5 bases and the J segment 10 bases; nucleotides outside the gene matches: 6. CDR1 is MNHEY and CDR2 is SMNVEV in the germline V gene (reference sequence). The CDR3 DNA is TGTGCCAGCAGTCCCTACAGGGGGAGAGCTTTCTTT. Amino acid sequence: CASSPYRGRAFF.

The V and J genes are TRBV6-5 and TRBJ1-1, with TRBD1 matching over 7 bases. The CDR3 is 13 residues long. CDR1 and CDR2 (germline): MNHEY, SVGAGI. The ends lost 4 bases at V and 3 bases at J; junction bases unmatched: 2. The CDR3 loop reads CASSSTGDTEAFF. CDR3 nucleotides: TGTGCCAGCAGTTCTACAGGGGACACTGAAGCTTTCTTT.

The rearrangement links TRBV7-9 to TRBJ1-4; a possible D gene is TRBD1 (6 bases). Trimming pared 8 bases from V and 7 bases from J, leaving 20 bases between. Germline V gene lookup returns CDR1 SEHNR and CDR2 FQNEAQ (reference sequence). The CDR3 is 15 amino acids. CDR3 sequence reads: CASGDSGTWGEKLFF. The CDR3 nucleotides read TGTGCCAGCGGGGATTCAGGGACATGGGGTGAAAAACTGTTTTTT.

As DNA, the CDR3 is TGTGCCAGCAGACAGGGGCCTCCTAATCAGCCCCAGCATTTT. Translated: CASRQGPPNQPQHF. This chain links TRBV6-4 with TRBJ1-5, with TRBD1 matching 7 bases. The CDR3 runs to 14 residues. Per germline, CDR1 MRHNA and CDR2 SNTAGT. The V segment lost 6 bases and the J segment 4 bases; nucleotides outside the gene matches: 6.

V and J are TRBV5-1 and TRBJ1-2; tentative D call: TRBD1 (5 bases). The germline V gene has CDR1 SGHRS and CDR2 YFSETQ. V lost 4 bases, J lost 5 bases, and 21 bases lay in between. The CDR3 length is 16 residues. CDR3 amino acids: CASSAAGTSDWYGYTF. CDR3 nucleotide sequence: TGCGCCAGCAGCGCCGCCGGGACGAGTGACTGGTATGGCTACACCTTC.

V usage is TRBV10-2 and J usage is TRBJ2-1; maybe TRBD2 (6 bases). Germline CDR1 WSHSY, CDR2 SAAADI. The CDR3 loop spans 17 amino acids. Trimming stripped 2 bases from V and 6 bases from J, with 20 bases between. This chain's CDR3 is CASSETRPSESRNEQFF. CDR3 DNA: TGCGCCAGCAGTGAGACCCGACCTAGCGAATCGCGCAATGAGCAGTTCTTC.

This CDR3 reads CASSQALGVGVFF. For the CDR3, the DNA is TGTGCCAGCAGCCAAGCCCTCGGCGTAGGGGTGTTTTTT. The rearrangement uses TRBV3-1 (or the pseudogene TRBV3-2) and TRBJ1-4, with D possibly matching TRBD1 (5 bases). Trimming left V 1 base short and J 15 bases short, with 15 bases between. CDR1 and CDR2 (germline): LGHDT, YNNKEL (reference sequence). The CDR3 sequence is 13 residues long.

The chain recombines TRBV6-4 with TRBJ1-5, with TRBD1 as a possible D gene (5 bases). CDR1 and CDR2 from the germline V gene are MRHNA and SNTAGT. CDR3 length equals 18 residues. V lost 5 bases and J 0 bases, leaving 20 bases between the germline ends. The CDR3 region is CASSLAGRWRYSNQPQHF. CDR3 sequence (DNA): TGTGCCAGCAGTTTGGCAGGGCGATGGAGGTATAGCAATCAGCCCCAGCATTTT.

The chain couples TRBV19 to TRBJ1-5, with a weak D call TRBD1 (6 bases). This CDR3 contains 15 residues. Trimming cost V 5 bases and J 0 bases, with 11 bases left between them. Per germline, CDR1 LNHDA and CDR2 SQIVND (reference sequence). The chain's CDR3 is CASSQTGHSNQPQHF. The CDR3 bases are TGTGCCAGTAGTCAAACAGGGCATAGCAATCAGCCCCAGCATTTT.